The clone carrying this T cell receptor (beta chain) showed up just a few times. Its target is unknown. These data come from a study of beta chain features in type 1 diabetes. Study findings and constraints: TCRB CDR3s from Type 1 diabetes patients were moderately but significantly shorter in all four CD4+ subsets.

Isolated RNA was reverse transcribed in full, so expressed TCRB transcripts were sequenced. Clones were read by immunoSEQ multiplex PCR, and TCRdb kept only the in-frame ones, dropping some. This sample has under 300,000 clones; approximately 15% occur once, and the top ten carry roughly 0.02%. The germline V and J ends were trimmed by 4 bases and 3 bases, with 15 bases remaining between them. The CDR3 has 14 amino acids. The germline V gene encodes CDR1 SQVTM and CDR2 ANQGSEA. This TCR came from a man aged 30 to 45 with type 1 diabetes. The chain links TRBV29-1 to TRBJ1-1, with a tentative D call TRBD1 (5 bases). The source material was naive CD4+ T cells from blood. CDR3 sequence: CSVVLAGLDTEAFF. CDR3 nucleotides: TGCAGCGTTGTTTTGGCAGGGCTGGACACTGAAGCTTTCTTT.